Sequencing of this TCR beta chain was carried out in a study of cytomegalovirus exposure and HLA in healthy donors. Notes on the study in general: Common viral pathogens seemed to be connected with several of the most significant clusters, according to a later analysis.

The PCR employed 60 Vbeta primers together with 13 Jbeta primers. Assay used: immunoSEQ multiplex PCR; TCRdb lists only in-frame clones, some missing. The top ten hold about 6.7% of the sample, which has around 160,000 clones, around three quarters seen once. The length of the CDR3 is 15 residues. The J segment lost 4 bases and the V segment lost 4 bases, leaving 7 bases of the junction unmatched. Germline values: CDR1 SGHTA, CDR2 FQGNSA. A word on this clone: As yet, its antigen is unknown.

This rearrangement joins TRBV7-2 to TRBJ2-3; 8 nucleotides match TRBD1. Sequences were obtained from PBMCs. The sequence derives from a woman between 35 and 50 years old in good health and CMV-seropositive. CDR3 sequence: CASSWPGQAADTQYF. In DNA form, the CDR3 reads TGTGCCAGCAGCTGGCCGGGACAGGCGGCAGATACGCAGTATTTT.